The clone carrying this T cell receptor beta chain is a singleton in its sample. From germline, CDR1 is KGHSH and CDR2 LQKENI. This CDR3 has 13 amino acids. The V end lost 6 bases, the J end lost 1 base, and 9 bases lay between the germline ends. These data belong to a study of blood T cell dynamics during melanoma immunotherapy. Study-wide context: First-line therapy was either pembrolizumab or nivolumab with ipilimumab for metastatic melanoma.

The method was immunoSEQ multiplex PCR; TCRdb's version includes in-frame clones alone and lacks a portion of them. The sample yields about 13,000 clones, roughly nine tenths seen once. Specified time point: pre-treatment baseline. Sequenced here: blood, sampled from a patient treated with checkpoint blockade. The clonotype comes from a human donor with melanoma. The chain has TRBV18 and TRBJ1-1, with D perhaps TRBD1 (5 bases). CDR3 in amino acids: CASSQGQNTEAFF. The CDR3 nucleotides are TGTGCCAGCTCTCAAGGACAGAACACTGAAGCTTTCTTT.